Below, one T cell receptor (beta chain) is given with its context. Its antigen remains unknown. This sample stems from a study of T cell responses to AZD1222 COVID-19 vaccine. General study results and limits: There were repertoire samples only from the period after the peak T cell response. At study baseline, merely roughly 6 AZD1222 recipients were seropositive. Clonal diversity may have been underestimated, and the donors were mostly white British, with more females than males.

CDR3 length: 14 amino acids. The germline gives CDR1 SGHRS, CDR2 YFSETQ. V lost 3 bases, J lost 4 bases, and 3 bases stayed unmatched. Some clones are missing from TCRdb's copy, which holds only in-frame ones; the method was immunoSEQ multiplex PCR. Of roughly 67,000 clones listed, roughly 88% are singletons. The sequencing used peripheral blood, collected on day 0 of AZD1222 vaccination. The clonotype comes from an adult in good health. The V gene is TRBV5-1, the J gene TRBJ2-7, with 11 bases that match TRBD1. The CDR3 region is CASSWDRGRYEQYF. The CDR3 DNA reads as TGCGCCAGCAGCTGGGACAGGGGGAGATACGAGCAGTACTTC. The complete variable domain, with remaining parts taken from reference TRBV5-1 and TRBJ2-7, reads KAGVTQTPRYLIKTRGQQVTLSCSPISGHRSVSWYQQTPGQGLQFLFEYFSETQRNKGNFPGRFSGRQFSNSRSEMNVSTLELGDSALYLCASSWDRGRYEQYFGPGTRLTVT.